The next 21 T cell receptor beta chains were all read from a single sample in a study of blood T cells in healthy people across ages. A J-beta primer mix and a sample-barcoded 5' primer were used in a second PCR of about 7 to 12 cycles. One entry per CDR3 protein results from TCRdb running MiXCR on the 5' RACE reads. The sample records 750,000 to 950,000 distinct CDR3 sequences, roughly 24% being singletons. This same sample was also taken into another study, of T cells of mothers and their children.

Source material: blood. The receptor set was obtained from a boy younger than 18 in good health.

The chain uses TRBV14 and TRBJ2-1; D unclear. This CDR3 has 17 residues. Germline CDR1 and CDR2: SGHDN and FVKESK. V gave up 3 bases and J gave up 2 bases, with 17 bases separating them. DNA for the CDR3: TGTGCCAGCAGCCAGGCTCTCTGGGTCAAGCCCTACAATGAGCAGTTCTTC. Its translation is CASSQALWVKPYNEQFF.

This clonotype was observed a few times. The conserved phenylalanine or tryptophan is not found at the CDR3 terminus, so this likely reflects a read error. The gene calls are TRBV7-2 and TRBJ2-7; 9 bases are shared with TRBD1. Judging by the DNA end, TRBJ2-5 fits better; the J call may be wrong. CDR3 length: 15 residues. In germline, CDR1 is SGHTA, CDR2 FQGNSA. CDR3 bases: TGTGCCAGCAGCCTCCCGGGACAGGGAGGAGAGACCCAGTACATC. Its translation is CASSLPGQGGETQYI.

This clonotype was counted a few times. This chain joins TRBV3-1 and TRBJ1-1; possible D gene TRBD1, 6 bases. CDR3 length: 15 amino acids. Germline-derived CDR1 and CDR2 are LGHDT and YNNKEL (reference sequence). V was cut by 2 bases and J by 3 bases, with 13 bases left in between. In DNA form, the CDR3 reads TGTGCCAGCAGCCAACTATGGGACACATACACTGAAGCTTTCTTT. This translates into CASSQLWDTYTEAFF.

This clonotype was recorded a few times. This rearrangement joins TRBV5-1 to TRBJ2-5, with 12 bases fitting TRBD2. The CDR3 is 16 residues long. CDR1 and CDR2 from the germline V gene are SGHRS and YFSETQ. J was trimmed by 1 base and V by 2 bases; bases with no gene match: 3. CDR3 nucleotide sequence: TGCGCCAGCAGCTTCAAGACTAGCGGGGGCCAAGAGACCCAGTACTTC. The encoded protein is CASSFKTSGGQETQYF.

For this clonotype: Relative to the germline gene, one junction end is altered; a read error may explain this. This chain links TRBV20-1 with TRBJ1-3; tentatively, D is TRBD1 (6 bases). CDR3 length: 15 amino acids. Germline CDR1 is DFQATT and CDR2 is SNEGSKA (reference sequence). The CDR3 region has the DNA TGCAGTGCTGGAGAAGCACAGGGATCTGGAAACACCATATATTTT. Residues: CSAGEAQGSGNTIYF.

The V and J genes are TRBV27 and TRBJ2-2; TRBD1 matches at 8 bases. There are 14 residues in the CDR3. Unmatched junction bases numbered 2, after V lost 4 bases and J lost 4 bases. CDR1 is MNHEY, CDR2 SMNVEV, per germline (reference sequence). The CDR3: CASSWTGSTGELFF. DNA of the CDR3: TGTGCCAGCAGTTGGACAGGGTCCACCGGGGAGCTGTTTTTT.

V usage is TRBV6-5 and J usage is TRBJ1-2; the D is unclear. V shed 8 bases and J shed 8 bases, with 15 bases lying between them. This CDR3 is 12 amino acids long. Germline V gene lookup returns CDR1 MNHEY and CDR2 SVGAGI. The CDR3 nucleotides are TGTGCCAGCGCGCCCGGGCGTTGGGGCTACACCTTC. The encoded protein is CASAPGRWGYTF.

This chain joins TRBV3-1 and TRBJ2-5, with a possible D match to TRBD2 (6 bases). The CDR3 totals 16 residues. With 6 bases removed from V and 5 bases from J, the gap between germline ends came to 22 bases. Germline V gene lookup returns CDR1 LGHDT and CDR2 YNNKEL (reference sequence). The CDR3 here is CASRPRGTGVRETQYF. The CDR3 DNA reads TGTGCCAGCAGGCCACGAGGGACTGGGGTGCGGGAGACCCAGTACTTC.

Notes on this clonotype: The conserved phenylalanine or tryptophan normally closing the CDR3 is absent here, so this likely arose from a read error. V gene TRBV29-1 combines with J gene TRBJ1-1; D ambiguous. The CDR3 is 12 residues long. CDR1 SQVTM and CDR2 ANQGSEA come from the germline V gene. Trimming cost V 8 bases and J 5 bases, with 15 bases left between them. The CDR3 here is CSLGKGGTEAFS. The CDR3 DNA reads TGCAGCCTTGGTAAGGGAGGAACTGAAGCTTTCTCT.

In this sample, this clonotype turned up a few times. The chain uses TRBV2 and TRBJ1-4; D perhaps matches TRBD1 (6 bases). Trimming cost V 8 bases and J 5 bases, with 21 bases left between them. Germline V gene lookup returns CDR1 SNHLY and CDR2 FYNNEI. The CDR3 covers 16 residues. The CDR3 protein is CASPKGGLIVNEKLFF. The CDR3 DNA reads as TGTGCCAGCCCGAAGGGGGGATTAATTGTGAATGAAAAACTGTTTTTT.

V and J are TRBV12-3 or TRBV12-4 and TRBJ2-3; the D gene is possibly TRBD2 (5 bases). The CDR3 is 16 residues long. The ends were cut back, 5 bases at V and 4 bases at J, with 19 bases in the middle. This chain's CDR3 is CASSPVVGRGADTQYF. The CDR3 coding sequence is TGTGCCAGCAGTCCCGTTGTGGGGAGAGGCGCAGATACGCAGTATTTT.

At least ten counts were recorded for this clonotype. V usage is TRBV6-1 and J usage is TRBJ2-5; D assignment may be TRBD1 or TRBD2 (5 bases each). There are 13 residues in the CDR3. Germline loops: CDR1 MNHNS, CDR2 SASEGT. Trimming took 1 base from V and 5 from J, leaving 8 bases between them. The DNA for the CDR3 is TGTGCCAGCAGTGAAGAGAGGGGTGAGACCCAGTACTTC. It is translated as CASSEERGETQYF.

This clonotype has just a few counts. The rearrangement uses TRBV14 and TRBJ2-4; a possible D gene is TRBD2 (7 bases). Germline V gives CDR1 SGHDN, CDR2 FVKESK. V was trimmed by 2 bases and J by 0 bases, leaving 14 bases between them. The CDR3 extends over 17 amino acids. The CDR3 loop reads CASSQWRGPLAKNIQYF. CDR3 sequence (DNA): TGTGCCAGCAGCCAATGGCGGGGGCCGTTAGCCAAAAACATTCAGTACTTC.

J is TRBJ2-1 and V is TRBV12-3 or TRBV12-4; D may be TRBD1 (6 bases). The length of the CDR3 is 16 residues. Deletions cut 4 bases from V and 0 bases from J, with 13 bases between. The CDR3 nucleotides are TGTGCCAGCAGTTGGGGGCCAGGCGGCTCCTACAATGAGCAGTTCTTC. This translates into CASSWGPGGSYNEQFF.

This clonotype has at least ten counts. Here the CDR3 DNA reads TGTGCCAGCCTCCCATGGACAGCCGGGGGGATGGAGACCCAGTACTTC. It codes for CASLPWTAGGMETQYF. This rearrangement joins TRBV7-9 to TRBJ2-5; D may be TRBD2 (7 bases). The CDR3 is 16 amino acids. CDR1 is SEHNR and CDR2 is FQNEAQ in the germline V gene (reference sequence). Between the trimmed V and J ends, which lost 8 bases and 5 bases, there was a span of 24 bases.

This clonotype was counted only a few times. This chain uses TRBV20-1 with TRBJ1-1; 7 bases are a match to TRBD1. Trimming took 0 bases from V and 3 from J; bases not matched to a gene: 7. Germline CDR1 reads DFQATT; CDR2 reads SNEGSKA (reference sequence). The CDR3 runs to 15 residues. CDR3 in amino acids: CSARDQDRADTEAFF. In nucleotides, the CDR3 is TGCAGTGCTAGAGATCAAGACAGGGCGGACACTGAAGCTTTCTTT.

Notes on this clonotype: Given the absence of the conserved phenylalanine or tryptophan at the CDR3 end, a read error is likely. V and J are TRBV5-1 and TRBJ2-5; D perhaps matches TRBD1 (7 bases). V dropped 3 bases and J dropped 2 bases, with 20 bases sitting between them. The germline gives CDR1 SGHRS, CDR2 YFSETQ. The CDR3 spans 17 residues. CDR3 in amino acids: CASSWDFRAGQQETQYC. CDR3 DNA sequence: TGCGCCAGCAGCTGGGACTTCCGGGCGGGACAGCAAGAGACCCAGTACTGC.

This sequence joins TRBV20-1 and TRBJ1-5; no clear D gene. Germline V gives CDR1 DFQATT, CDR2 SNEGSKA (reference sequence). Trimming shortened V by 5 bases and J by 4 bases, and 9 bases separated the two germline ends. The CDR3 runs to 12 residues. The CDR3 region is CSAPLPNQPQHF. The DNA for the CDR3 is TGCAGTGCTCCCCTCCCGAATCAGCCCCAGCATTTT.

This sequence joins TRBV6-2 or TRBV6-3 and TRBJ2-7, with 9 positions matching TRBD2. The length of the CDR3 is 14 residues. With 7 bases clipped from V and 0 bases from J, the junction kept 4 bases outside the gene matches. Per the germline V gene, CDR1 is MNHEY and CDR2 is SVGEGT. The DNA of the CDR3 is TGTGCCAGCACCGGCGGGGGGGCCTCCTACGAGCAGTACTTC. Amino acids: CASTGGGASYEQYF.

This clonotype was counted only a few times. The chain links TRBV29-1 to TRBJ2-7; 8 positions agree with TRBD2. This CDR3 contains 12 residues. V lost 4 bases to trimming and J lost 4 bases; unmatched junction nucleotides: 3. Germline CDR1 is SQVTM and CDR2 is ANQGSEA. In DNA form, the CDR3 reads TGCAGCGTTGTCGAGCGGGGGTACGAGCAGTACTTC. It codes for CSVVERGYEQYF.

V is TRBV5-1 and J is TRBJ2-3, with TRBD2 matching over 9 bases. Trimming cost V 0 bases and J 2 bases; bases outside gene matches: 4. Germline V CDR1 and CDR2: SGHRS, YFSETQ. CDR3 length: 16 residues. In DNA, the CDR3 is TGCGCCAGCAGCTTGGGGGTAGCGGGGGCCACAGATACGCAGTATTTT. It encodes CASSLGVAGATDTQYF.